The present TCR beta chain was sequenced within a study of T cells in localized non-small cell lung cancer (dated by TCRdb to about 2020). Notes on the research overall: T cell repertoires of 200 to 250 early-stage NSCLC patients were analyzed, with tumors being compared against uninvolved tumor-adjacent lungs. The cohort comprised around 250 treatment-naïve NSCLC patients with resected, localized lung tumors. Of the NSCLC patients, approximately 130 were male and approximately 100 were female, and the mean age was about 69 years. Summary of the overall study and its limitations: A median of roughly 58 of the top 100 tumor clones were detected in paired uninvolved adjacent lung, and approximately 28 of these tumor clones were also found among the top 100 clones of the paired uninvolved adjacent lung. Longer overall survival was associated with higher T cell density in blood, whereas shorter survival was associated with higher clonality in adjacent lung. The highest T cell clonality was observed in uninvolved tumor-adjacent lung, where clonality exceeded that of tumor, suggesting that antigenic responses were more focused in uninvolved tumor-adjacent lung. Because multi-region tumor sequencing was not done, intratumor heterogeneity could not be ruled out. Because of the exploratory design, TCR variables were selected using unadjusted p-values without false-discovery rate correction.

At diagnosis, tumor, uninvolved tumor-adjacent lung and peripheral blood were collected and then preserved as a mix of FFPE and fresh-frozen material. Concerning this clone: Its antigen remains undetermined. The record has no base qualities; no much larger clone is one base away.

The CDR3 measures 15 amino acids from cysteine to phenylalanine. The DNA shown is the 45-base CDR3, in frame from base 1. V is shortened by 5 bases, J by 2 bases, and the region joining them spans 13 bases. CDR1 LNHDA and CDR2 SQIVND were looked up in the germline V gene (reference sequence). TCR beta CDR3 regions were sequenced from DNA using the immunoSEQ Assay. In the authors' own workflow: T cell density was computed as TCR beta template counts normalized to usable DNA estimated by amplifying housekeeping genes. Richness was estimated using the preseqR package, with extrapolation to 400,000 templates for PBMC samples and to 120,000 templates for tissue samples. Clonality was taken to be one minus Pielou's evenness. Tissue-enriched TCRs were identified through differential abundance testing performed on productive amino-acid clonotypes, with a minimum total count of 5 and an alpha of 0.1. The Jaccard Index and the Morisita Overlap Index were used to quantify repertoire overlap between compartments. GLIPH grouped TCR beta CDR3s together with public tetramer-defined viral CDR3s, and a viral motif had to include at least three viral sequences and show V-gene enrichment. In TCRdb, the immuneACCESS table is reduced to in-frame sequences with V and J assigned. These tables do not hold every clone; where another copy was compared, an unresolved V gene accounts for under half, and the others remain unexplained. V and J calls and clone size are given by that table; D and trimming were obtained from the DNA. The sample profile shows around 3,000 clones; about 35% of them were found once. The ten largest clonotypes hold just over 14% of the sample.

Specimen: lung tumor tissue, collected before any cancer treatment. The TCR originated in a man between 40 and 75 years old with stage II lung adenocarcinoma. The chain couples TRBV19 to TRBJ1-5; a confident D gene designation cannot be given. The nucleotides read TGTGCCAGTAGTCCCCCCATTGGGCGCAATCAGCCCCAGCATTTT. It specifies CASSPPIGRNQPQHF.